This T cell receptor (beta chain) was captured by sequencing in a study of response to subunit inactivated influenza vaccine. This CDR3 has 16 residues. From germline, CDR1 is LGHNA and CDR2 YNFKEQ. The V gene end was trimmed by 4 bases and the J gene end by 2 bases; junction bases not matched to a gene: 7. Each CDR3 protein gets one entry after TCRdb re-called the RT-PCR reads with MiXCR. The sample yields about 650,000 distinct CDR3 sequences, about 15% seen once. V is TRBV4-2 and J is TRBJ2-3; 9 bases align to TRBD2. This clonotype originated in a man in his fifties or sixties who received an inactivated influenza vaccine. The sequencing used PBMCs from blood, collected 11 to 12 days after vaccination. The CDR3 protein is CASSLPSGEYTDTQYF. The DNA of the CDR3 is TGTGCCAGCAGCCTCCCTAGCGGGGAGTACACAGATACGCAGTATTTT.